These 20 T cell receptor beta chains were sequenced from one sample in a study of blood T cell repertoires in COVID-19. TCRdb's table, derived via immunoSEQ multiplex PCR, lists solely in-frame clones and lacks some. Here the sample spans 200,000 to 250,000 clones, roughly 84% being singletons. Sequencing was carried out using peripheral blood. All receptors come from a woman aged 80 or older with acute or convalescent COVID-19.

The genes are TRBV5-1 and TRBJ2-3; 13 bases are a match to TRBD2. CDR1 is SGHRS, CDR2 YFSETQ, per germline. This CDR3 is built from 16 residues. With 2 bases clipped from V and 2 bases from J, the junction kept 2 bases outside the gene matches. CDR3 coding DNA: TGCGCCAGCAGCTTCGGACTAGCGGGGGTCACAGATACGCAGTATTTT. This translates into CASSFGLAGVTDTQYF.

V usage is TRBV19 and J usage is TRBJ1-2; 7 bases are a match to TRBD1. The ends lost 5 bases at V and 8 bases at J; junction bases unmatched: 14. The CDR3 spans 15 residues. CDR1 and CDR2 from the germline V gene are LNHDA and SQIVND (reference sequence). For the CDR3, the DNA is TGTGCCAGTAGTTTTCGGGACAGACCCAGCGAGGGCTACACCTTC. Its translation is CASSFRDRPSEGYTF.

In the case of this clone: Within the sample, other DNA sequences also encode this same CDR3. This rearrangement joins TRBV5-1 to TRBJ2-2; 8 nucleotides match TRBD1. The germline CDR1 and CDR2 sequences are SGHRS and YFSETQ. The length of the CDR3 is 16 residues. J gave up 1 base and V 0 bases, and 2 bases lay outside the gene matches. CDR3 sequence reads: CASSLDGTGNTGELFF. Written as DNA, the CDR3 is TGCGCCAGCAGCTTGGACGGGACAGGGAACACCGGGGAGCTGTTTTTT.

This clone has just a few counts. The chain joins TRBV27 to TRBJ1-5; no clear D. The V and J ends lost 5 bases and 9 bases respectively, with 20 bases between them. The CDR3 sequence is 15 residues long. Germline V gene data show CDR1 as MNHEY and CDR2 as SMNVEV (reference sequence). The CDR3 region has the DNA TGTGCCAGCAGTCTCACTCTCTCACCCCTGTTGCCCCAGCATTTT. Translating it yields CASSLTLSPLLPQHF.

The chain joins TRBV18 to TRBJ2-7; tentatively, D is TRBD2 (5 bases). The CDR3 is made up of 14 amino acids. Germline V gene sequence: CDR1 KGHSH, CDR2 LQKENI. Deletions cut 4 bases from V and 2 bases from J, with 12 bases between. CDR3 nucleotide sequence: TGTGCCAGCTCACGAGGGAGCCAAACCTACGAGCAGTACTTC. Translation gives CASSRGSQTYEQYF.

This clone was observed a single time. The chain employs TRBV19 and TRBJ2-7; D is perhaps TRBD1 (5 bases). Germline loops: CDR1 LNHDA, CDR2 SQIVND (reference sequence). The V gene lost 1 base and the J gene lost 4 bases, with 11 bases spanning the gap. The CDR3 length is 14 residues. The CDR3 coding sequence is TGTGCCAGTAGTATAGGCGGCAGGGTGTACGAGCAGTACTTC. Its protein is CASSIGGRVYEQYF.

The genes are TRBV11-2 and TRBJ1-1, with a tentative D call TRBD1 (6 bases). Trimming removed 5 bases from V and 6 bases from J, with 13 bases in between. Germline CDR1 SGHAT, CDR2 FQNNGV. The CDR3 runs to 13 residues. The CDR3: CASSPGGGPEAFF. The CDR3 DNA is TGTGCCAGCAGCCCCGGGGGGGGGCCTGAAGCTTTCTTT. Variable domain in full (rest from reference TRBV11-2 and TRBJ1-1): EAGVAQSPRYKIIEKRQSVAFWCNPISGHATLYWYQQILGQGPKLLIQFQNNGVVDDSQLPKDRFSAERLKGVDSTLKIQPAKLEDSAVYLCASSPGGGPEAFFGQGTRLTVV.

On this clone itself: Other DNA sequences in this sample translate to the same CDR3. The V and J genes are TRBV24-1 and TRBJ1-1; D not certain. The V and J ends lost 0 bases and 6 bases respectively, with 7 bases between them. Germline assignment: CDR1 KGHDR and CDR2 SFDVKD. The CDR3 sequence is 13 residues long. CDR3 DNA sequence: TGTGCCACCAGTGATTTGCGGGGATCTGAAGCTTTCTTT. It specifies CATSDLRGSEAFF.

The V call is TRBV7-9, the J call TRBJ1-2, with no clear D. The germline V and J ends were trimmed by 1 base and 4 bases, with 10 bases remaining between them. The CDR3 is 14 residues long. Germline CDR1 reads SEHNR; CDR2 reads FQNEAQ (reference sequence). The DNA for the CDR3 is TGTGCCAGCAGCTTAGATCGGGTTAGCTATGGCTACACCTTC. Its protein product is CASSLDRVSYGYTF.

V usage is TRBV6-4 and J usage is TRBJ1-1; D might be TRBD1 (6 bases). V lost 6 bases and J lost 1, with 9 bases in between. Germline values: CDR1 MRHNA, CDR2 SNTAGT. This CDR3 contains 13 residues. CDR3 loop: CASSLRGNTEAFF. CDR3 nucleotides: TGTGCCAGCAGCCTCAGGGGGAACACTGAAGCTTTCTTT.

This clone appeared once. V and J are TRBV5-6 and TRBJ1-5; no reliable D call. Trimming stripped 4 bases from V and 0 bases from J, with 11 bases between. Germline V CDR1 and CDR2: SGHDT, YYEEEE. This CDR3 has 15 residues. For the CDR3, the DNA is TGTGCCAGCAGCCGACAAAGCGGTAGCAATCAGCCCCAGCATTTT. This gives the protein CASSRQSGSNQPQHF.

V and J are TRBV4-1 and TRBJ1-2; 9 nucleotides align to TRBD1. From germline, CDR1 is MGHRA and CDR2 YSYEKL. There are 17 residues in the CDR3. The V segment lost 4 bases and the J segment 8 bases; nucleotides outside the gene matches: 17. The CDR3 is CASSPIRPGQGSWGYTF. CDR3 bases: TGCGCCAGCAGCCCAATTCGCCCGGGACAGGGTTCTTGGGGCTACACCTTC.

The chain recombines TRBV5-4 with TRBJ2-5, with TRBD1 as a possible D gene (6 bases). Germline lookup yields CDR1 SGHNT and CDR2 YYREEE (reference sequence). The CDR3 extends over 13 amino acids. The V end was cut by 4 bases, the J end by 2 bases, with 9 bases between. The CDR3 reads CASSIQGQETQYF. As DNA, the CDR3 is TGTGCCAGCAGCATACAGGGTCAAGAGACCCAGTACTTC. Full variable domain (missing parts from reference TRBV5-4 and TRBJ2-5): ETGVTQSPTHLIKTRGQQVTLRCSSQSGHNTVSWYQQALGQGPQFIFQYYREEENGRGNFPPRFSGLQFPNYSSELNVNALELDDSALYLCASSIQGQETQYFGPGTRLLVL.

The chain couples TRBV6-5 to TRBJ1-2; D call uncertain. V was pared by 2 bases and J by 8 bases, with 12 bases between. Germline values: CDR1 MNHEY, CDR2 SVGAGI. This CDR3 is built from 13 residues. This chain's CDR3 is CASSYGPDRGYTF. CDR3 bases: TGTGCCAGCAGTTACGGGCCGGATCGCGGCTACACCTTC.

The V and J genes are TRBV29-1 and TRBJ1-2; 9 bases are a match to TRBD1. The CDR3 extends over 12 amino acids. V shed 7 bases and J 8 bases; nucleotides not matched to a gene: 8. Germline V gene lookup returns CDR1 SQVTM and CDR2 ANQGSEA. In DNA, the CDR3 is TGCAGCGGGAAAACAGGGGGCGAGGGCTACACCTTC. Protein sequence: CSGKTGGEGYTF.

The rearrangement joins TRBV5-5 to TRBJ1-5; D may be TRBD1 (5 bases). The CDR3 has 14 amino acids. Germline V CDR1 and CDR2: SGHKS, YYEKEE (reference sequence). V was cut by 4 bases and J by 1 base, with 9 bases left in between. The CDR3 nucleotides are TGTGCCAGCAGCCCTCAGGGCAGCAATCAGCCCCAGCATTTT. Its translation is CASSPQGSNQPQHF.

This chain links TRBV6-2 or TRBV6-3 with TRBJ1-5; no clear D. The ends were cut back, 5 bases at V and 0 bases at J, with 23 bases in the middle. The CDR3 is 19 amino acids. Germline V gene sequence: CDR1 MNHEY, CDR2 SVGEGT. CDR3 bases: TGTGCCAGCAGTCCGCGTCCTGGAGGGCCCGTATATAGCAATCAGCCCCAGCATTTT. Protein: CASSPRPGGPVYSNQPQHF.

J is TRBJ1-2 and V is TRBV2; no clear D. CDR1 SNHLY and CDR2 FYNNEI come from the germline V gene. This CDR3 region has 15 residues. The ends were cut back, 6 bases at V and 7 bases at J, with 21 bases in the middle. The CDR3 DNA reads TGTGCCAGCAGCCGCCGGGAGAATGATGGTGGTGGCTACACCTTC. Its protein is CASSRRENDGGGYTF. Complete variable domain (other parts from reference TRBV2 and TRBJ1-2): EPEVTQTPSHQVTQMGQEVILRCVPISNHLYFYWYRQILGQKVEFLVSFYNNEISEKSEIFDDQFSVERPDGSNFTLKIRSTKLEDSAMYFCASSRRENDGGGYTFGSGTRLTVV.

About this clone: The sample holds other DNA sequences that translate to the same CDR3. The chain has TRBV29-1 and TRBJ2-1; 9 nucleotides align to TRBD2. Germline lookup yields CDR1 SQVTM and CDR2 ANQGSEA. The V gene end was trimmed by 4 bases and the J gene end by 2 bases; junction bases not matched to a gene: 0. The CDR3 spans 13 residues. The CDR3 spells CSVGGGAYNEQFF. Written as DNA, the CDR3 is TGCAGCGTTGGCGGGGGGGCCTACAATGAGCAGTTCTTC.

J is TRBJ2-1 and V is TRBV15; 7 nucleotides match TRBD1. The CDR3 sequence is 16 residues long. Germline V gene lookup returns CDR1 LNHNV and CDR2 YYDKDF (reference sequence). V gave up 5 bases and J gave up 7 bases; unmatched junction bases: 14. The CDR3 DNA follows: TGTGCCACCAGCCTAGATGGGGGAAGGGGACAGAATGAGCAGTTCTTC. Its protein product is CATSLDGGRGQNEQFF.